The 3 T cell receptor beta chains below come from one sample, sequenced in a study of OX40 agonist ivuxolimab in advanced cancers. Repertoires were generated with immunoSEQ multiplex PCR, while TCRdb's copy carries only in-frame clones and drops some. The sample shows about 51,000 clones, around nine tenths of them seen only once. This material consisted of CD4+ or CD8+ T cells sorted from blood, taken in a trial of the OX40 agonist ivuxolimab. The source is an adult with an advanced solid tumor such as melanoma, head and neck, liver or kidney cancer.

The rearrangement joins TRBV6-6 to TRBJ2-7; a possible D gene is TRBD2 (6 bases). Germline lookup yields CDR1 MNHNY and CDR2 SVGAGI (reference sequence). This CDR3 spans 15 amino acids. V dropped 6 bases and J dropped 0 bases, with 15 bases sitting between them. CDR3 loop: CASSSVHGGSYEQYF. The DNA of the CDR3 is TGTGCCAGCAGCTCGGTCCACGGGGGCTCCTACGAGCAGTACTTC.

The sample holds one count of this clone. This chain links TRBV6-5 with TRBJ2-3; D unresolved. In germline, CDR1 is MNHEY, CDR2 SVGAGI. The CDR3 has 15 residues. The V gene lost 0 bases and the J gene lost 1 base, with 8 bases spanning the gap. The DNA for the CDR3 is TGTGCCAGCAGTTACTCGAATAAAGGCACAGATACGCAGTATTTT. Encoded protein: CASSYSNKGTDTQYF.

This clone was recorded only once. The chain recombines TRBV30 with TRBJ2-7; D unresolved. Germline assignment: CDR1 GTSNPN and CDR2 SVGIG (reference sequence). The CDR3 is 14 residues long. With 2 bases removed from V and 0 bases from J, the gap between germline ends came to 11 bases. The DNA of the CDR3 is TGTGCCTGGAGTCTCGGCTACAGCTCCTACGAGCAGTACTTC. This translates into CAWSLGYSSYEQYF.